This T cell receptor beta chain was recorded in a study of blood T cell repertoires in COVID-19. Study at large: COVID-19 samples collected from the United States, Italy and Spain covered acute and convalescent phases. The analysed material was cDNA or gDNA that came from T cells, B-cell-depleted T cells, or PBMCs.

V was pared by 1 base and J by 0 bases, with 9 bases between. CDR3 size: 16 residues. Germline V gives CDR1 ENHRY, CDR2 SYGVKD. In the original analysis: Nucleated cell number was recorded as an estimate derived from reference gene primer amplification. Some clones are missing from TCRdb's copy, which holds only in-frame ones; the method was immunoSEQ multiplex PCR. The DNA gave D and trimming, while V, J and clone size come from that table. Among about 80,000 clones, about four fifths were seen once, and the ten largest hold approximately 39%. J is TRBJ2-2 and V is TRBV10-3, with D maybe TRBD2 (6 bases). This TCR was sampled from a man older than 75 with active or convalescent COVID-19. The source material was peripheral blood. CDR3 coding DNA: TGTGCCATCAGTGAGTTGGGGGGATCGAACACCGGGGAGCTGTTTTTT. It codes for CAISELGGSNTGELFF.